This T cell receptor (beta chain) originates from a study of CXCR3-negative and CXCR3-positive naive CD8 T cells. There are 16 residues in the CDR3. Germline loops: CDR1 SGHRS, CDR2 YFSETQ. cDNA libraries for TRB were generated by 5' RACE incorporating UMI labels. TCRdb reprocessed the 5' RACE reads, with one entry per CDR3 protein and no DNA. Listed are approximately 83,000 distinct CDR3 sequences; 1.6% falls within the top ten. Sequenced: naive CXCR3- CD8+ T cells from blood. Subset reported: CD45RO-CCR7+CD27+CD95- naive CD8+ T cells lacking CXCR3 (TNR3-). The rearrangement links TRBV5-1 to TRBJ1-1; TCRdb selects TRBD1, and the lack of DNA leaves this call unchecked. The origin of this receptor is a human donor in good health. Some clones in this sample may be carry-over from other donors' samples. CDR3 sequence reads: CASSLAYRGPSTEAFF.